Presented here are 3 T cell receptor beta chains from one specimen sequenced in a study of T cell responses to AZD1222 COVID-19 vaccine. Here immunoSEQ multiplex PCR was the method, and the copy in TCRdb shows in-frame clones only, minus some. Of 150,000 or so clones listed, 80% to 90% are singletons. Sequenced here: peripheral blood, sampled on day 0 of AZD1222 vaccination. The source of these receptors is an adult in good health.

The gene calls are TRBV5-1 and TRBJ2-3, with 13 bases lining up with TRBD2. Trimming cost V 4 bases and J 4 bases; bases outside gene matches: 9. The CDR3 totals 17 residues. Germline V gene sequence: CDR1 SGHRS, CDR2 YFSETQ. The CDR3: CASSRPLAGGTPDTQYF. The CDR3 nucleotides are TGCGCCAGCAGCCGCCCACTAGCGGGGGGGACCCCAGATACGCAGTATTTT.

The chain employs TRBV28 and TRBJ1-2; D is perhaps TRBD1 (5 bases). Germline lookup yields CDR1 MDHEN and CDR2 SYDVKM. This CDR3 is built from 15 residues. Trimming removed 4 bases at V and 2 bases at J, with 14 bases between. CDR3 coding DNA: TGTGCCAGCAGTTCCATCCGACAGACCAACTATGGCTACACCTTC. Its protein is CASSSIRQTNYGYTF.

The CDR3 bases are TGTGCCTGGGGACCCCTCACAGATACGCAGTATTTT. Translation: CAWGPLTDTQYF. V and J are TRBV30 and TRBJ2-3; D is ambiguous. V lost 5 bases and J 2 bases, leaving 8 bases between the germline ends. CDR3 length equals 12 residues. The germline CDR1 and CDR2 sequences are GTSNPN and SVGIG (reference sequence).